This TCR beta chain was captured in a study of siplizumab effects on memory and regulatory T cells. Notes on the study in general: Mappable alloreactive CD4+ clones were on average about 62% Treg-derived with siplizumab, about 29% in controls.

Here immunoSEQ multiplex PCR was the method, and the copy in TCRdb shows in-frame clones only, minus some. The table includes some 100,000 clones, about 90% detected once. In regard to this clone: Its matching antigen is unknown.

CDR3 size: 14 residues. Germline-derived CDR1 and CDR2 are SNHLY and FYNNEI. V was pared by 6 bases and J by 5 bases, with 11 bases between. What was sequenced was Tregs sorted from blood. The V gene is TRBV2, the J gene TRBJ1-6; D uncertain. This sequence originates from a human donor in good health. In DNA, the CDR3 is TGTGCCAGCAGCCACGGATTCGATAATTCACCCCTCCACTTT. This encodes CASSHGFDNSPLHF.